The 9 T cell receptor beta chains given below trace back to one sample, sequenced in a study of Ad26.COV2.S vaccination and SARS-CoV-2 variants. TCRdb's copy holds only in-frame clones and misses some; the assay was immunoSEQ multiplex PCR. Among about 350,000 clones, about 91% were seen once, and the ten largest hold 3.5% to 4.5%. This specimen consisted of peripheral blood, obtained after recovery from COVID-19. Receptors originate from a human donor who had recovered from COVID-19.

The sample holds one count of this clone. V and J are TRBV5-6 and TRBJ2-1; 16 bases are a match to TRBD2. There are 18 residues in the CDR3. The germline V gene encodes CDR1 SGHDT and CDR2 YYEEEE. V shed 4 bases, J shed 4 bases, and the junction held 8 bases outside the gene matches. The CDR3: CASSMGTSGGARYNEQFF. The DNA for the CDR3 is TGTGCCAGCAGCATGGGGACTAGCGGGGGGGCCAGGTACAATGAGCAGTTCTTC.

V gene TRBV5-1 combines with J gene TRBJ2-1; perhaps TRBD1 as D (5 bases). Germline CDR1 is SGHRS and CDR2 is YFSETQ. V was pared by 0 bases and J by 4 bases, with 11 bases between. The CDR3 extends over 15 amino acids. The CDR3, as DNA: TGCGCCAGCAGCTTGGACCGCAGGGCGTACAATGAGCAGTTCTTC. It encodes CASSLDRRAYNEQFF.

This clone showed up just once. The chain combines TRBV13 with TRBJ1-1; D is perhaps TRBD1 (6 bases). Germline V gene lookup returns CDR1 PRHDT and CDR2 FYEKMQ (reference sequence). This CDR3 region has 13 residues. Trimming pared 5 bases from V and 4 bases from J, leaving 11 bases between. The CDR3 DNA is TGTGCCAGCAGCGTTACAGGGTCCACTGAAGCTTTCTTT. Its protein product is CASSVTGSTEAFF.

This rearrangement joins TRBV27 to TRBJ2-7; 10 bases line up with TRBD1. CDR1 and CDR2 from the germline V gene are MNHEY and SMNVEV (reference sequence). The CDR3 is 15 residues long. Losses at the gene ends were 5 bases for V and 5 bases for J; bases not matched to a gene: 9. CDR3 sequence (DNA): TGTGCCAGCAGTCCCACCGGGACAGGGGTCCACGAGCAGTACTTC. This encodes CASSPTGTGVHEQYF.

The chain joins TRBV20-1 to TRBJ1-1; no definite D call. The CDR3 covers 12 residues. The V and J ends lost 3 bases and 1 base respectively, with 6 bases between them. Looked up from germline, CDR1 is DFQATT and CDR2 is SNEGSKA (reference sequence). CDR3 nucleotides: TGCAGTGCTAGTTGGACGAACACTGAAGCTTTCTTT. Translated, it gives CSASWTNTEAFF.

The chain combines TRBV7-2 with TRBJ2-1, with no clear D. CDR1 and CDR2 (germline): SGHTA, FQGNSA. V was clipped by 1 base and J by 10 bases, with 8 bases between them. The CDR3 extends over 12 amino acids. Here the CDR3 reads CASSLDLGEQFF. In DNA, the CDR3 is TGTGCCAGCAGCTTAGACTTGGGAGAGCAGTTCTTC.

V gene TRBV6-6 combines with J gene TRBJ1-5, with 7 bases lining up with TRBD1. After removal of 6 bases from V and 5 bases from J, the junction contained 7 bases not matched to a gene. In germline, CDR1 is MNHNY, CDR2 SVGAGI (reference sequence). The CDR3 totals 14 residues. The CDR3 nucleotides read TGTGCCAGCAGCCCTAGACAGGGATATCAGCCCCAGCATTTT. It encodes CASSPRQGYQPQHF.

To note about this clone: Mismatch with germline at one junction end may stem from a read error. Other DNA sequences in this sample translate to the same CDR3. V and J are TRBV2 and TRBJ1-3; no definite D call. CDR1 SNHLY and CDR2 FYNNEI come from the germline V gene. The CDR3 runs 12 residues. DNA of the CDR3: TGTGCCAGCAGACTACAACGAAACGCCATATATTTT. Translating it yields CASRLQRNAIYF.

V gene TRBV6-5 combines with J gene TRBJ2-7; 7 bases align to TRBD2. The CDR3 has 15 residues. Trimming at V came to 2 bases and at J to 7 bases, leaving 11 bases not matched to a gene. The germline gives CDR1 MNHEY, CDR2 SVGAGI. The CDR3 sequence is CASSYGGESQWEQYF. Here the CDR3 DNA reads TGTGCCAGCAGTTACGGGGGGGAATCCCAGTGGGAGCAGTACTTC.